The clone carrying this TCR beta chain has just a few counts. Its antigen is as yet unknown. Template switching created a universal primer site, and the cDNA included unique molecular identifiers. TCRdb reprocessed the 5' RACE reads with MiXCR, giving one entry per CDR3 protein. The table includes fewer than 900,000 distinct CDR3 sequences, approximately 18% detected once. The ends were cut back, 4 bases at V and 0 bases at J, with 4 bases in the middle. Per germline, CDR1 SGHRS and CDR2 YFSETQ. The CDR3 extends over 13 amino acids. This specimen belongs to a study of identical twins. Study conclusions and caveats: Carriage of fewer insertions was seen in abundant cord blood beta clonotypes, whereas memory repertoires showed none. Twins shared beta out-of-frame sequences in excess, but this excess was weaker.

The sample was also linked to a second study, of T cells expressing NK-cell markers.

The chain couples TRBV5-1 to TRBJ2-2; no clear D. This receptor was obtained from a woman between 18 and 29 years old in good health. The sequenced sample was PBMCs. The CDR3 DNA reads as TGCGCCAGCAGCGCGACGAACACCGGGGAGCTGTTTTTT. It specifies CASSATNTGELFF. Full variable domain (rest looked up from reference TRBV5-1 and TRBJ2-2): KAGVTQTPRYLIKTRGQQVTLSCSPISGHRSVSWYQQTPGQGLQFLFEYFSETQRNKGNFPGRFSGRQFSNSRSEMNVSTLELGDSALYLCASSATNTGELFFGEGSRLTVL.